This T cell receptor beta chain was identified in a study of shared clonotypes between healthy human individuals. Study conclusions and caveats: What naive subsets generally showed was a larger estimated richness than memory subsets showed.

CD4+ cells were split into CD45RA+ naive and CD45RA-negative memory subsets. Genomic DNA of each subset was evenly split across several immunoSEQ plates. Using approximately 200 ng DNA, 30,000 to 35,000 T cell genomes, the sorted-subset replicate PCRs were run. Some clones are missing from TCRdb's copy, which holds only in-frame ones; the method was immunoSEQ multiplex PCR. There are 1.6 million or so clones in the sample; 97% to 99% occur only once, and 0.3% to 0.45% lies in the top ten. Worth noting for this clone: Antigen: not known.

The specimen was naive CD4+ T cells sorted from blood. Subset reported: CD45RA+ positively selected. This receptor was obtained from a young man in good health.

Here the CDR3 reads CASSLVDRSTGELFF. The CDR3 DNA sequence: TGTGCCAGCAGCTTGGTGGACAGGTCGACCGGGGAGCTGTTTTTT. The chain couples TRBV5-6 to TRBJ2-2; TRBD1 matches at 7 bases. Germline V gives CDR1 SGHDT, CDR2 YYEEEE. The CDR3 is 15 amino acids. The V segment lost 0 bases and the J segment 5 bases; nucleotides outside the gene matches: 4.